A selection of T cell receptor beta chains follows, all from one sample in a study of blood T cell repertoires in COVID-19. The assay was immunoSEQ multiplex PCR, and TCRdb's table has in-frame clones only and misses some. The sample consists of roughly 290,000 clones, roughly 88% of them appearing once. The material sequenced was PBMCs or T cells enriched from blood (not recorded which). These receptors all come from a woman in her twenties or thirties who had recovered from COVID-19. CDR3s include the opening cysteine and the closing phenylalanine or tryptophan. A D gene is named only where the DNA matches it firmly. Expanded clones are given a class, and other clones once, few, many or no size at all.

D	V	size	J	DNA	CDR3
-	TRBV9	-	TRBJ2-3	TGTGCCAGCAGCGTAGCCTCACAGGATACGCAGTATTTT	CASSVASQDTQYF
-	TRBV11-2	-	TRBJ2-1	TGTGCCAGCAGCTTAGATTCCGCGCACAATGAGCAGTTCTTC	CASSLDSAHNEQFF
TRBD2	TRBV30	once	TRBJ2-5	TGTGCCTGGGACTTGGGACTAGCGGGGGGGCAAGAGACCCAGTACTTC	CAWDLGLAGGQETQYF
TRBD2	TRBV29-1	few	TRBJ2-1	TGCAGCGTGACAGAAGCGGGGGTGTACAATGAGCAGTTCTTC	CSVTEAGVYNEQFF
TRBD1	TRBV9	-	TRBJ2-1	TGTGCCAGCAGCGTTGCCGGGACAGGGGGATACAATGAGCAGTTCTTC	CASSVAGTGGYNEQFF
-	TRBV28	-	TRBJ2-7	TGTGCCAGCAGTCCCCCACGGGGATGGCCAGGCTACGAGCAGTACTTC	CASSPPRGWPGYEQYF
-	TRBV27	-	TRBJ2-5	TGTGCCAGCAGTCCATGGACAGGGAGGGACGGGGAGACCCAGTACTTC	CASSPWTGRDGETQYF
-	TRBV6-1	-	TRBJ1-1	TGTGCCAGCAGTGAATCAGGGGTTACTGAAGCTTTCTTT	CASSESGVTEAFF
TRBD1	TRBV11-2	-	TRBJ1-5	TGTGCCAGCAGCCTTGACAGGGGATCTCAGCCCCAGCATTTT	CASSLDRGSQPQHF
TRBD1	TRBV28	few	TRBJ1-5	TGTGCCAGCAGACAGGGGAGTAGGCAGCCCCAGCATTTT	CASRQGSRQPQHF
-	TRBV7-9	-	TRBJ1-2	TGTGCCAGCAGCCGTTGGGCAGGGTACTATGGCTACACCTTC	CASSRWAGYYGYTF
TRBD2	TRBV3-1/TRBV3-2	-	TRBJ2-4	TGTGCCAGCAGCCCGGGACTAGCGGGAGGAAACATTCAGTACTTC	CASSPGLAGGNIQYF
TRBD1	TRBV16	-	TRBJ1-1	TGTGCCAGCAGCCCCCCCCGGACAGGGGGGAACACTGAAGCTTTCTTT	CASSPPRTGGNTEAFF
-	TRBV7-9	-	TRBJ1-1	TGTGCCAGCAGCTTAGCTAAGGCGGTGAACACTGAAGCTTTCTTT	CASSLAKAVNTEAFF
-	TRBV12-3/TRBV12-4	-	TRBJ2-7	TGTGCCAGCGCTTACAGGCTCCCGGGCGAGCAGTACTTC	CASAYRLPGEQYF
TRBD1	TRBV27	-	TRBJ1-2	TGTGCCAGCAGTTTCTCGGACAGGGGTGGCTATGGCTACACCTTC	CASSFSDRGGYGYTF
TRBD2	TRBV6-1	-	TRBJ2-2	TGTGCCAGCAGTGAAGCGCTGGGAGGGACCGCTTCGAACACCGGGGAGCTGTTTTTT	CASSEALGGTASNTGELFF
TRBD2	TRBV30	-	TRBJ2-1	TGTGCCTGGAGTGTAGAGGGGACTAGCGGAAGCTCCTACAATGAGCAGTTCTTC	CAWSVEGTSGSSYNEQFF
-	TRBV28	few	TRBJ2-1	TGTGCCAGCAGTTTGGGGGCCGCCCGGCAGTTCTTC	CASSLGAARQFF
TRBD2	TRBV2	-	TRBJ2-3	TGTGCCATTCCCTTACCGGGACTAGCGGCAGGCACAGATACGCAGTATTTT	CAIPLPGLAAGTDTQYF
TRBD1	TRBV29-1	-	TRBJ1-1	TGCAGCGTTGAAGATCGCGCAGGGGGCACAAACACTGAAGCTTTCTTT	CSVEDRAGGTNTEAFF
-	TRBV5-6	-	TRBJ2-1	TGTGCCAGCACCAAGGGGGCGGGAACCTCCGTTAATGAGCAGTTCTTC	CASTKGAGTSVNEQFF
-	TRBV7-6	-	TRBJ1-3	TGTGCCAGCAGCTTGGGGAGATCCTCTGGAAACACCATATATTTT	CASSLGRSSGNTIYF
TRBD1	TRBV19	-	TRBJ2-2	TGTGCCAGTAGTAAGGGACAGGGAGGGACCCACACCGGGGAGCTGTTTTTT	CASSKGQGGTHTGELFF
-	TRBV23-1	-	TRBJ1-5	TGCGCCAGCAGTCAACGAACAGTTAATAGCAATCAGCCCCAGCATTTT	CASSQRTVNSNQPQHF
-	TRBV18	-	TRBJ1-2	TGTGCCAGCTCCCCTAGAACGGGGGATGTTAACTATGGCTACACCTTC	CASSPRTGDVNYGYTF
TRBD1	TRBV29-1	-	TRBJ2-1	TGCAGCGTTGAAGGGACAGGCACATACAATGAGCAGTTCTTC	CSVEGTGTYNEQFF
-	TRBV3-1/TRBV3-2	-	TRBJ2-3	TGTGCCAGCAGCCAAGATCGAGTGGTTTGGACGCAGTATTTT	CASSQDRVVWTQYF
TRBD1	TRBV7-9	-	TRBJ2-3	TGTGCCAGCAGCCCTAGGGACAGGGGGCGCCCAGATACGCAGTATTTT	CASSPRDRGRPDTQYF
-	TRBV6-2/TRBV6-3	-	TRBJ1-2	TGTGCCAGCAGCGGAACGTCCTCGGGGAACTATGGCTACACCTTC	CASSGTSSGNYGYTF
TRBD1	TRBV6-5	-	TRBJ2-5	TGTGCCAGCAGTTGGGACAGACAAGAGACCCAGTACTTC	CASSWDRQETQYF
-	TRBV27	-	TRBJ1-6	TGTGCCAGCAGTAGCCGACAGTCTTCACCCCTCCACTTT	CASSSRQSSPLHF
TRBD2	TRBV2	-	TRBJ2-7	TGTGCCAGCAGTTATAGACTAGCGGGGGGCTACGAGCAGTACTTC	CASSYRLAGGYEQYF
TRBD1	TRBV9	-	TRBJ2-7	TGTGCCAGCAGCGTAGGTTTCCAGGGGGACTACGAGCAGTACTTC	CASSVGFQGDYEQYF
TRBD1	TRBV6-5	once	TRBJ2-7	TGTGCCAGTAAACCGACAGGGACCTACGAGCAGTACTTC	CASKPTGTYEQYF
-	TRBV27	-	TRBJ1-6	TGTGCCAGCAAAATAAGGAGGGGCGATTATTCACCCCTCCACTTT	CASKIRRGDYSPLHF
TRBD2	TRBV9	-	TRBJ2-1	TGTGCCAGCAGTCGTAGCGGGGGGACATCCTACAATGAGCAGTTCTTC	CASSRSGGTSYNEQFF
TRBD2	TRBV10-2	-	TRBJ2-3	TGCGCCAGCCAAAGCGGGGGGGCCGGGAATACGCAGTATTTT	CASQSGGAGNTQYF
TRBD2	TRBV7-2	-	TRBJ2-2	TGTGCCAGCCTCGCCCGGGGGGCCGGGACTAGCGCCTCCGGGGAGCTGTTTTTT	CASLARGAGTSASGELFF
TRBD2	TRBV9	-	TRBJ2-1	TGTGCCAGCAGCCTACTAGCGAGCTCCTACAATGAGCAGTTCTTC	CASSLLASSYNEQFF
-	TRBV29-1	-	TRBJ1-5	TGCAGCGTTGTCGCGGGAAGGGGCAATCAGCCCCAGCATTTT	CSVVAGRGNQPQHF
-	TRBV3-1/TRBV3-2	few	TRBJ1-2	TGTGCCAGCAGCCCAGGGGACTATGGCTACACCTTC	CASSPGDYGYTF
TRBD1	TRBV30	-	TRBJ1-1	TGTGCCTCCAACAGGGGCGAAACTGAAGCTTTCTTT	CASNRGETEAFF
-	TRBV11-2	-	TRBJ2-7	TGTGCCAGCAGGCGGCCGAGTTACTACGAGCAGTACTTC	CASRRPSYYEQYF
TRBD2	TRBV28	-	TRBJ2-6	TGTGCCAGCAGTTTGGGGAGGGGTGGGGCCAACGTCCTGACTTTC	CASSLGRGGANVLTF
-	TRBV28	-	TRBJ1-6	TGTGCCAGCAGTTTGCCGCTCGTGGGGCTCGGCTCCTATAATTCACCCCTCCACTTT	CASSLPLVGLGSYNSPLHF
-	TRBV5-1	-	TRBJ2-7	TGCGCCAGCAGCTTGGGGCGGGACCTCTACGAGCAGTACTTC	CASSLGRDLYEQYF
TRBD1	TRBV11-3	-	TRBJ1-5	TGTGCCAGCAGCTTATACCAGGGGGAGAATCAGCCCCAGCATTTT	CASSLYQGENQPQHF
-	TRBV30	-	TRBJ1-2	TGTGCCTGGAGGAGGTTCCCCACTAACTATGGCTACACCTTC	CAWRRFPTNYGYTF
-	TRBV5-1	-	TRBJ2-7	TGCGCCAGCAGCTCCTCGATCGGGGGTAGGACCTACGAGCAGTACTTC	CASSSSIGGRTYEQYF